The clone carrying this T cell receptor beta chain was seen many times. The antigen remains undetermined. This entry belongs to a study of T cell repertoires in cytomegalovirus infection. General study results and limits: HLA-C-restricted, CMV-specific TCR beta clonotypes were dominant ex vivo.

TCRdb itself ran the reads through MiXCR, one entry per CDR3 protein. The sample lists around 900,000 distinct CDR3 sequences, roughly 31% occurring once. Per germline, CDR1 SEHNR and CDR2 FQNEAQ (reference sequence). This CDR3 contains 14 residues. V gave up 5 bases and J gave up 4 bases, with 14 bases separating them. The chain uses TRBV7-9 and TRBJ1-1; D not resolved. This clonotype was obtained from a human donor in good health (CMV status not recorded). Some clones in this sample may be carry-over from other donors' samples. The source was cultured CD8+ T cells from PBMCs, collected from culture after CMV antigen stimulation. The CDR3 region is CASSKEGSGTEAFF. The CDR3 DNA sequence: TGTGCCAGCAGCAAGGAGGGAAGTGGCACTGAAGCTTTCTTT.